These T cell receptor beta chains were read from a single sample in a study of cytomegalovirus exposure and HLA in healthy donors. Clones were sequenced by immunoSEQ multiplex PCR, and TCRdb holds only the in-frame ones, with some missing. This table has fewer than 120,000 clones, roughly 87% appearing once. Sample: PBMCs. These receptors all come from a woman aged 18-29 years in good health and CMV-seronegative. The CDR3 runs from the conserved cysteine through the conserved F or W. The order of the fields is D gene, V gene, J gene, clone size, CDR3 protein, CDR3 DNA. A D gene is named only where the DNA matches it firmly. Rows give clone size only sometimes, using once, few, many, or a class for an expanded clone.

>NA|TRBV2|TRBJ2-2|NA
CASVPGHSLRTGELFF
TGTGCCAGCGTCCCGGGACATTCCCTTCGGACCGGGGAGCTGTTTTTT
>NA|TRBV7-2|TRBJ1-1|NA
CASSLSSRGGGGAFF
TGTGCCAGCAGCTTGAGTTCCCGCGGAGGGGGGGGAGCTTTCTTT
>TRBD2|TRBV5-1|TRBJ2-7|few
CASSPLAGAGYEQYF
TGCGCCAGCAGCCCTCTAGCGGGAGCAGGCTACGAGCAGTACTTC
>NA|TRBV28|TRBJ1-4|NA
CASSSQLQAPNEKLFF
TGTGCCAGCAGTTCCCAACTACAGGCCCCCAATGAAAAACTGTTTTTT
>NA|TRBV15|TRBJ1-4|NA
CATSRARGPTNEKLFF
TGTGCCACCAGCAGGGCCAGGGGTCCAACTAATGAAAAACTGTTTTTT
>NA|TRBV7-2|TRBJ2-7|NA
CASSSRDTYEQYF
TGTGCCAGCAGCTCCCGAGACACCTACGAGCAGTACTTC
>NA|TRBV13|TRBJ2-2|NA
CASSLRGTRELFF
TGTGCCAGCAGCTTACGGGGAACCCGGGAGCTGTTTTTT
>NA|TRBV7-2|TRBJ2-5|NA
CASSHQGGEGETQYF
TGTGCCAGCAGCCACCAGGGGGGTGAGGGGGAGACCCAGTACTTC
>TRBD1|TRBV5-1|TRBJ1-4|NA
CASSSTGTNEKLFF
TGCGCCAGCAGCTCGACAGGGACGAATGAAAAACTGTTTTTT
>TRBD1|TRBV5-5|TRBJ1-5|NA
CASSLTGENQPQHF
TGTGCCAGCAGCTTGACAGGGGAGAATCAGCCCCAGCATTTT
>TRBD1|TRBV14|TRBJ1-6|NA
CASSQERQGNSPLHF
TGTGCCAGCAGCCAAGAAAGACAGGGAAATTCACCCCTCCACTTT
>NA|TRBV7-3|TRBJ2-5|NA
CASSLRAQETQYF
TGTGCCAGCAGCTTAAGGGCTCAAGAGACCCAGTACTTC
>NA|TRBV9|TRBJ2-3|NA
CASSFSRGLRTDTQYF
TGTGCCAGCAGCTTTAGCCGGGGTCTCCGCACAGATACGCAGTATTTT
>NA|TRBV9|TRBJ2-1|NA
CASSVMGAGNEQFF
TGTGCCAGCAGCGTAATGGGGGCCGGGAATGAGCAGTTCTTC
>NA|TRBV9|TRBJ1-1|NA
CASSLNPGTEAFF
TGTGCCAGCAGTCTAAATCCCGGGACTGAAGCTTTCTTT
>TRBD2|TRBV9|TRBJ2-3|NA
CASSVAVLAGVGDTQYF
TGTGCCAGCAGCGTAGCTGTGCTAGCGGGAGTCGGAGATACGCAGTATTTT
>NA|TRBV18|TRBJ2-2|once
CASSPRSQGMGQELFF
TGTGCCAGCTCACCACGGAGCCAGGGGATGGGCCAGGAGCTGTTTTTT
>NA|TRBV11-2|TRBJ2-1|few
CASSFLGNEQFF
TGTGCCAGCAGCTTCCTCGGCAATGAGCAGTTCTTC
>NA|TRBV7-3|TRBJ2-4|NA
CASSLISDIQYF
TGTGCCAGCAGCTTAATATCGGACATTCAGTACTTC
>NA|TRBV5-1|TRBJ1-1|NA
CASSLAQTNTEAFF
TGCGCCAGCAGCTTGGCACAAACGAACACTGAAGCTTTCTTT
>NA|TRBV6-5|TRBJ2-1|once
CASSYSAGRTYNEQFF
TGTGCCAGCAGTTACTCGGCGGGAAGAACTTACAATGAGCAGTTCTTC
>TRBD1|TRBV28|TRBJ1-6|once
CASGLSGTGGHNSPLHF
TGTGCCAGCGGGCTTTCCGGGACAGGGGGCCATAATTCACCCCTCCACTTT
>TRBD2|TRBV2|TRBJ2-7|NA
CASKWTSEQYF
TGTGCCAGCAAGTGGACTAGCGAGCAGTACTTC
>NA|TRBV5-1|TRBJ2-1|NA
CASSLDYPDNEQFF
TGCGCCAGCAGCTTGGACTACCCCGACAATGAGCAGTTCTTC
>NA|TRBV27|TRBJ2-5|NA
CASSLLGNSGETQYF
TGTGCCAGCAGTTTATTAGGGAACTCAGGGGAGACCCAGTACTTC
>TRBD1|TRBV15|TRBJ2-3|NA
CATSRQGAIADTQYF
TGTGCCACCAGCAGACAGGGGGCTATCGCAGATACGCAGTATTTT
>NA|TRBV27|TRBJ1-1|NA
CASSFERGSAEAFF
TGTGCCAGCAGTTTTGAACGGGGGAGCGCTGAAGCTTTCTTT
>NA|TRBV5-6|TRBJ2-7|NA
CASSSRVLVEQYF
TGTGCCAGCAGCTCCAGGGTCCTAGTCGAGCAGTACTTC
>NA|TRBV18|TRBJ2-3|NA
CASSPYKGADTQYF
TGTGCCAGCTCACCCTATAAAGGGGCAGATACGCAGTATTTT
>NA|TRBV27|TRBJ1-1|NA
CASGWTPPTEAFF
TGTGCCAGCGGCTGGACACCCCCAACTGAAGCTTTCTTT
>TRBD2|TRBV6-5|TRBJ2-1|NA
CASSKRGGRHNEQFF
TGTGCCAGCAGCAAACGGGGCGGGAGGCACAATGAGCAGTTCTTC
>NA|TRBV30|TRBJ1-1|NA
CAWSPSTGNEAFF
TGTGCCTGGAGTCCTTCGACCGGGAATGAAGCTTTCTTT
>NA|TRBV20-1|TRBJ2-5|NA
CSARDSETQYF
TGCAGTGCTAGAGATTCGGAGACCCAGTACTTC
>NA|TRBV2|TRBJ2-1|once
CASRDNNNEQFF
TGTGCCAGCAGGGACAATAACAATGAGCAGTTCTTC
>TRBD1|TRBV25-1|TRBJ1-1|NA
CASSDTARDRTEAFF
TGTGCCAGCAGTGATACCGCCAGGGACAGGACTGAAGCTTTCTTT
>NA|TRBV6-1|TRBJ1-2|NA
CASTPFARGYTF
TGTGCCAGCACTCCTTTCGCGCGTGGCTACACCTTC
>TRBD1|TRBV27|TRBJ2-3|NA
CASSLFPRTGASTDTQYF
TGTGCCAGCAGCCTTTTCCCCAGGACAGGGGCTAGCACAGATACGCAGTATTTT
>NA|TRBV15|TRBJ1-3|NA
CATSRVRVSSGNTIYF
TGTGCCACCAGCAGAGTCCGGGTTTCCTCTGGAAACACCATATATTTT
>NA|TRBV11-3|TRBJ2-1|NA
CASSLDFSPSSYNEQFF
TGTGCCAGCAGCTTAGATTTTAGCCCTAGCTCCTACAATGAGCAGTTCTTC
>NA|TRBV29-1|TRBJ1-1|NA
CSVDQGQAFF
TGCAGCGTTGATCAGGGGCAGGCTTTCTTT
>NA|TRBV7-2|TRBJ2-3|NA
CASSPDILDTQYF
TGTGCCAGCAGCCCTGACATATTGGATACGCAGTATTTT
>TRBD2|TRBV9|TRBJ2-1|NA
CASSGSGAPYNEQFF
TGTGCCAGCAGCGGGAGCGGGGCCCCCTACAATGAGCAGTTCTTC
>TRBD1|TRBV18|TRBJ2-5|NA
CASRQGQETQYF
TGTGCCAGCCGACAGGGACAAGAGACCCAGTACTTC
>NA|TRBV6-5|TRBJ2-7|NA
CASSYSRGASYEQYF
TGTGCCAGCAGTTACTCTCGGGGGGCCTCCTACGAGCAGTACTTC
>NA|TRBV7-8|TRBJ1-1|NA
CASSLFQGNTEAFF
TGTGCCAGCAGCTTATTCCAGGGGAACACTGAAGCTTTCTTT
>NA|TRBV27|TRBJ1-2|NA
CASSPRTGNYGYTF
TGTGCCAGCAGTCCACGAACAGGGAACTATGGCTACACCTTC
>NA|TRBV5-1|TRBJ2-2|NA
CASMKTRQGGNTGELFF
TGCGCCAGCATGAAGACCCGACAGGGAGGAAACACCGGGGAGCTGTTTTTT
>NA|TRBV27|TRBJ1-1|NA
CASKSLGMYTEAFF
TGTGCCAGCAAAAGTCTCGGGATGTACACTGAAGCTTTCTTT